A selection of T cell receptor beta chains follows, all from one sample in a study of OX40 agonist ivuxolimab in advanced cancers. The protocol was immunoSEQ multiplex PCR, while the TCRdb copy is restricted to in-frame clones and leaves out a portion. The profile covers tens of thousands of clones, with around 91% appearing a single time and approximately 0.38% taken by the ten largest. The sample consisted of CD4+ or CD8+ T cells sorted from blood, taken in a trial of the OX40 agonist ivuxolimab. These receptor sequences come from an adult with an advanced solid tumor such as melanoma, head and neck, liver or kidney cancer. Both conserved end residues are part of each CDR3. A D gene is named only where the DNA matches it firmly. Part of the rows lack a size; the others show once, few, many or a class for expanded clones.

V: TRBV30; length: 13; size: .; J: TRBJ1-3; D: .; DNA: TGTGCCTGCCGTCTGAGCTCTGGAAACACCATATATTTT; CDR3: CACRLSSGNTIYF
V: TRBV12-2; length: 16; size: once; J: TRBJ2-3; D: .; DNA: TGTGCAAGTCCCGAGGGGGAGGTCTCTAGCACAGATACGCAGTATTTT; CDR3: CASPEGEVSSTDTQYF
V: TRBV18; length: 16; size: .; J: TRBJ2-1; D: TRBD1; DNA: TGTGCCAGCTCACCACTAGGGACAGGATTCTACAATGAGCAGTTCTTC; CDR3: CASSPLGTGFYNEQFF
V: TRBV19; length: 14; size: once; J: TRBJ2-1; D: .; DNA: TGTGCCAGTAGTACAGGTGTATCCTACAATGAGCAGTTCTTC; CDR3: CASSTGVSYNEQFF
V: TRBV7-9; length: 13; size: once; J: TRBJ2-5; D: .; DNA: TGTGCCAGCAGCTCCTCGGGCCAAGAGACCCAGTACTTC; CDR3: CASSSSGQETQYF
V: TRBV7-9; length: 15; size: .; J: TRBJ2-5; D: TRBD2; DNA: TGTGCCAGCAGCCCGGTCGGGACTAGCGGGGAGACCCAGTACTTC; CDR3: CASSPVGTSGETQYF
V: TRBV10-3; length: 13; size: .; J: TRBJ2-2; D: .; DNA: TGTGCCATCACCACCCCGAACACCGGGGAGCTGTTTTTT; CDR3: CAITTPNTGELFF
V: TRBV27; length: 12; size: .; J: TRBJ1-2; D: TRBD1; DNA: TGTGCCAGCAGCTCAGGGGGCCAAGGCTACACCTTC; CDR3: CASSSGGQGYTF
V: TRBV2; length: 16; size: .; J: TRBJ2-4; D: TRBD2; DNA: TGTGCCAGCAGTGGGGGCGGGGGGCTCCCCAAAAACATTCAGTACTTC; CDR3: CASSGGGGLPKNIQYF
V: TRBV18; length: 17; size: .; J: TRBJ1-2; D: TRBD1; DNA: TGTGCCAGCTCACCACTGCCCGACAGGGACTCTGTTCATGGCTACACCTTC; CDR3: CASSPLPDRDSVHGYTF
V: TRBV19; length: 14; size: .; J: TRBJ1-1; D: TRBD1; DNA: TGTGCCAGTAGTATGGCAGGGGGCTTCACTGAAGCTTTCTTT; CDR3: CASSMAGGFTEAFF
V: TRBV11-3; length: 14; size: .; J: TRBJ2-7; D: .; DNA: TGTGCCAGCAGCTTAGCTAGACTATCCTACGAGCAGTACTTC; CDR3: CASSLARLSYEQYF
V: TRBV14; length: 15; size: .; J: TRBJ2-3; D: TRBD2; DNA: TGTGCCAGCAGCCAAGATTCGGGGGGATTGAATACGCAGTATTTT; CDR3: CASSQDSGGLNTQYF
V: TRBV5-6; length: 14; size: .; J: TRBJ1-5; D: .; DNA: TGTGCCAGCAGCAGGGACGGCAGCAATCAGCCCCAGCATTTT; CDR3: CASSRDGSNQPQHF
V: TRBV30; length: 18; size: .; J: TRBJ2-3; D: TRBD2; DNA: TGTGCCTGGAGTGTCCGGACTAGCGGGAGGGTAAGCACAGATACGCAGTATTTT; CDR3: CAWSVRTSGRVSTDTQYF
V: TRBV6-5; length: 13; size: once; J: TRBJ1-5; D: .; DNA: TGTGCCAGCTCACAGGGAAGCAATCAGCCCCAGCATTTT; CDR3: CASSQGSNQPQHF
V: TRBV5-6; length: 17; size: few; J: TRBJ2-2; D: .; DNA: TGTGCCAGCAGCGCGGATGTCAAGGGGGGCGCAACCGGGGAGCTGTTTTTT; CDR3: CASSADVKGGATGELFF
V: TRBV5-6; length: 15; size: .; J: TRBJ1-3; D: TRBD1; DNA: TGTGCCAGCAGCTTGAACAGGGGGCGAAGAAACACCATATATTTT; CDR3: CASSLNRGRRNTIYF
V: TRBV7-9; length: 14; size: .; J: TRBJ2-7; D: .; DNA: TGTGCCAGCAGCTTAAACTTTGAAGGATACGAGCAGTACTTC; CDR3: CASSLNFEGYEQYF
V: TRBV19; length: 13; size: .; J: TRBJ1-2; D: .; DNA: TGTGCCAGTAGTACCACGGAAGGAAGCGGCTACACCTTC; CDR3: CASSTTEGSGYTF
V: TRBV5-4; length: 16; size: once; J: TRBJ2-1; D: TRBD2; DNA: TGTGCCAGCAGCACCACTAGCGCCCCGTGGGGGAATGAGCAGTTCTTC; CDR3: CASSTTSAPWGNEQFF
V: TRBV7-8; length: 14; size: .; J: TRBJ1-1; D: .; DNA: TGTGCCAGCAGCTTAGTGGCAGGGAACACTGAAGCTTTCTTT; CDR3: CASSLVAGNTEAFF
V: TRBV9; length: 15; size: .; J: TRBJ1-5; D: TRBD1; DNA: TGTGCCAGCAGCGCGGGGACAGCTCTAGGGCAGCCCCAGCATTTT; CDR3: CASSAGTALGQPQHF
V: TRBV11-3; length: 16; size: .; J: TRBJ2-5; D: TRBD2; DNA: TGTGCCAGCAGCTACCAGGGTAGCGGGAGGGGTGAGACCCAGTACTTC; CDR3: CASSYQGSGRGETQYF
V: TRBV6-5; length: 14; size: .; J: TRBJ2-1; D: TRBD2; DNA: TGTGCCAGCAGTTACGTGGCGGGAGAGGGTGAGCAGTTCTTC; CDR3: CASSYVAGEGEQFF
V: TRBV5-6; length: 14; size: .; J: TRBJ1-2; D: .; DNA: TGTGCCAGCAGCCCCGGGGGCTCTAACTATGGCTACACCTTC; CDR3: CASSPGGSNYGYTF
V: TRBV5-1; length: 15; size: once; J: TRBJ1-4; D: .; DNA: TGCGCCAGCAGCTTGCGAGGGTTGGTGGGTGAAAAACTGTTTTTT; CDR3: CASSLRGLVGEKLFF
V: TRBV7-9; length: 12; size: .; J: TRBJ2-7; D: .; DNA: TGTGCCAGCAGTGTGTCGGGTTACGAGCAGTACTTC; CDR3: CASSVSGYEQYF
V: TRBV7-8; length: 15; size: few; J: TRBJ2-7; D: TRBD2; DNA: TGTGCCAGCAGCTTTCCTAGCGGGGGCTCCTACGAGCAGTACTTC; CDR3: CASSFPSGGSYEQYF
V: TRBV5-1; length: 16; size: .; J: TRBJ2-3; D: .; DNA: TGCGCCAGCAGCCCCTTTACGGGCGTTCGCACAGATACGCAGTATTTT; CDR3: CASSPFTGVRTDTQYF
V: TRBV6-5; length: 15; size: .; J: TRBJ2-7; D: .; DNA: TGTGCCAGCAGTTACCGGGGTGGGGAAACCTACGAGCAGTACTTC; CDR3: CASSYRGGETYEQYF
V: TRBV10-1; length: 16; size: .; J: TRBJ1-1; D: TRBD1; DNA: TGCGCCAGCAGTGGAGGGACAGGGGGCGCGAACACTGAAGCTTTCTTT; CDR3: CASSGGTGGANTEAFF
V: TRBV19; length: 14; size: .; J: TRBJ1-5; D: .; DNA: TGTGCTACTAATATGGGGATTTTGAGACAGCCCCAGCATTTT; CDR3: CATNMGILRQPQHF
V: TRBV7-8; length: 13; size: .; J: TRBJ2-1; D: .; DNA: TGTGCCAGCAGCTTAGCCAGGACTGCTCTGCAGTTCTTC; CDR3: CASSLARTALQFF
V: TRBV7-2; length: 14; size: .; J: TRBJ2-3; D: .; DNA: TGTGCCAGCAGCTTATATGCCAGGCCAGATACGCAGTATTTT; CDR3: CASSLYARPDTQYF
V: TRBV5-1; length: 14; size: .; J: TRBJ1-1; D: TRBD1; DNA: TGCGCCAGCAGTCAAGGACAGGAGAACACTGAAGCTTTCTTT; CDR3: CASSQGQENTEAFF
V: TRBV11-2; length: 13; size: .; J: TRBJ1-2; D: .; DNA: TGTGCCAGCAGCTCTGGGCCGGAGTATGGCTACACCTTC; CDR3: CASSSGPEYGYTF
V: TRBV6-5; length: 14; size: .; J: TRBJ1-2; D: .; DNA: TGTGCCAGCACCCCTGGCGGGGGTTTTCCTGGCTACACCTTC; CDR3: CASTPGGGFPGYTF
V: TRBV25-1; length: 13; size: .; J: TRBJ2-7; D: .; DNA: TGTGCCAGCAGTGCCTTTGGGCTGTCCGAGCAATACTTC; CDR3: CASSAFGLSEQYF
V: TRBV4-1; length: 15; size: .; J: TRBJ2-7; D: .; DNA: TGCGCCAGCAGCCAAGAAGGACCGGGGAGCCACGAGCAGTACTTC; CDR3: CASSQEGPGSHEQYF
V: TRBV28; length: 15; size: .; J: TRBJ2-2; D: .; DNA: TGTGCCAGCATCCCGGACAGAGTGAACACCGGGGAGCTGTTTTTT; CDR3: CASIPDRVNTGELFF
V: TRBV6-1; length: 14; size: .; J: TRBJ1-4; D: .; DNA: TGTGCCAGCAGGGGGGGGTTGTTGAATGAAAAACTGTTTTTT; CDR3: CASRGGLLNEKLFF
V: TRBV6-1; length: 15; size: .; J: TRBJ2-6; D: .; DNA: TGTGCCAGCAGGAGTACAGGTTCTGGGGCCAACGTCCTGACTTTC; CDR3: CASRSTGSGANVLTF
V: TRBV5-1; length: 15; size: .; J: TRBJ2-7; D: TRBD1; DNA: TGCGCCAGCAGCTTTTCCTACGGGACAGAGTACGAGCAGTACTTC; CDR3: CASSFSYGTEYEQYF
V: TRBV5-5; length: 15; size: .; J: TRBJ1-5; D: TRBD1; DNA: TGTGCCAGCAGCTTTAACAGGGGTGGCAATCAGCCCCAGCATTTT; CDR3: CASSFNRGGNQPQHF
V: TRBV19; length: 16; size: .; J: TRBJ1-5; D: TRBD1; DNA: TGTGCCAGTAGTATTAAGGGACAGGGGTCCATCGGCCCCCAGCATTTT; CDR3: CASSIKGQGSIGPQHF
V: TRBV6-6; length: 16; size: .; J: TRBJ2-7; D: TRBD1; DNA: TGTGCCAGCAGTTACAGTGTGGGACAGGGAGGCGGCGAGCAGTACTTC; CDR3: CASSYSVGQGGGEQYF